This record covers a single T cell receptor (beta chain). Its antigen is currently unknown. The data belong to a study of CXCR3-negative and CXCR3-positive naive CD8 T cells. Germline V gives CDR1 MNHEY, CDR2 SVGEGT. The CDR3 has 14 residues. Each TRB cDNA library was prepared by 5' RACE (with UMI labels). TCRdb re-called the 5' RACE reads, yielding one record per CDR3 amino acid sequence without DNA. The sample data list some 130,000 distinct CDR3 sequences. Overall study results and limits: The study found comparably high diversity in both naive subsets and much lower diversity in memory CD8+ cells.

The gene calls are TRBV6-2 or TRBV6-3 and TRBJ2-1; without DNA, the TCRdb call of TRBD2 cannot be checked. The sequenced material came from naive CXCR3- CD8+ T cells from blood. Subset indicated: CD45RO-CCR7+CD27+CD95- naive CD8+ T cells lacking CXCR3 (TNR3-). The TCR sequence derives from a human donor in good health. Some clones in this sample may be carry-over from other donors' samples. The CDR3 region is CASSYGSATSGEFF.